Listed here are 8 T cell receptor beta chains from one sample, sequenced in a study of T cells in localized non-small cell lung cancer. This table comes from immunoSEQ multiplex PCR, and its TCRdb copy is limited to in-frame clones, with some not included. The table lists about 19,000 clones, roughly four fifths of them singletons. Here the sequenced sample was peripheral blood, taken before any cancer treatment. The receptors derive from a female donor of 60 years or more with stage I lung adenocarcinoma.

The V gene is TRBV6-1, the J gene TRBJ1-2, with D uncertain. Trimming pared 10 bases from V and 6 bases from J, leaving 12 bases between. Germline V CDR1 and CDR2: MNHNS, SASEGT. This CDR3 region has 11 residues. The CDR3 region has the DNA TGTGCCACCAGACCCTGGGATGGCTACACCTTC. Translation: CATRPWDGYTF.

The rearrangement links TRBV9 to TRBJ2-2; 8 bases are shared with TRBD1. Germline CDR1 is SGDLS and CDR2 is YYNGEE. This CDR3 spans 18 amino acids. The V gene end was trimmed by 0 bases and the J gene end by 6 bases; junction bases not matched to a gene: 13. The CDR3 nucleotides read TGTGCCAGCAGCGTAGCCCCGACGGGTATGACAGGGGCCGGGGAGCTGTTTTTT. Translation gives CASSVAPTGMTGAGELFF.

V gene TRBV14 combines with J gene TRBJ1-2; TRBD1 matches at 9 bases. The germline CDR1 and CDR2 sequences are SGHDN and FVKESK. Trimming at V came to 2 bases and at J to 6 bases, leaving 7 bases not matched to a gene. This CDR3 has 15 residues. The CDR3 region has the DNA TGTGCCAGCAGCCAACTCGACAGGGGGAGTCATGGCTACACCTTC. Amino acids: CASSQLDRGSHGYTF. Full variable domain (rest looked up from reference TRBV14 and TRBJ1-2): EAGVTQFPSHSVIEKGQTVTLRCDPISGHDNLYWYRRVMGKEIKFLLHFVKESKQDESGMPNNRFLAERTGGTYSTLKVQPAELEDSGVYFCASSQLDRGSHGYTFGSGTRLTVV.

The CDR3 spells CASSHPGQGGMSAFF. For the CDR3, the DNA is TGTGCCAGCAGCCACCCCGGACAGGGGGGGATGTCGGCTTTCTTT. The rearrangement uses TRBV6-6 and TRBJ1-1; 10 nucleotides align to TRBD1. Germline CDR1 MNHNY, CDR2 SVGAGI (reference sequence). This CDR3 is 15 amino acids long. V trimming: 6 bases; J trimming: 11 bases; junction bases outside the gene matches: 15.

V is TRBV18 and J is TRBJ2-7; no definite D call. The CDR3 runs to 10 residues. Germline loops: CDR1 KGHSH, CDR2 LQKENI. Trimming stripped 5 bases from V and 6 bases from J, with 5 bases between. The CDR3 sequence is CASSGREQYF. For the CDR3, the DNA is TGTGCCAGCTCAGGTCGCGAGCAGTACTTC.

The CDR3 loop reads CASSLPRTSRGTEAFF. CDR3 in DNA: TGTGCCAGCAGCCTACCGCGGACCTCCCGCGGGACTGAAGCTTTCTTT. The chain combines TRBV11-2 with TRBJ1-1, with D unclear. V was trimmed by 5 bases and J by 5 bases, leaving 21 bases between them. CDR1 is SGHAT, CDR2 FQNNGV, per germline. The CDR3 extends over 16 amino acids.

V gene TRBV11-2 combines with J gene TRBJ2-3; D is uncertain. V lost 5 bases, J lost 0 bases, and 24 bases lay in between. The CDR3 runs 19 residues. CDR1 is SGHAT, CDR2 FQNNGV, per germline. The CDR3 region is CASSTIRMGITPSTDTQYF. The CDR3 bases are TGTGCCAGCAGCACCATAAGGATGGGCATTACACCTAGCACAGATACGCAGTATTTT.

V gene TRBV30 combines with J gene TRBJ1-6; possibly TRBD1 for D (5 bases). CDR3 length: 18 amino acids. The V gene lost 4 bases and the J gene lost 5 bases, with 24 bases spanning the gap. Germline CDR1 and CDR2: GTSNPN and SVGIG (reference sequence). DNA of the CDR3: TGTGCCTGGATGAAAATTTATAGGGGCTCACCGGATAATTCACCCCTCCACTTT. This codes for CAWMKIYRGSPDNSPLHF.